Sequencing of this T cell receptor beta chain was carried out in a study of OX40 agonist ivuxolimab in advanced cancers. Per the germline V gene, CDR1 is SEHNR and CDR2 is FQNEAQ (reference sequence). The CDR3 consists of 14 residues. V was pared by 4 bases and J by 5 bases, with 6 bases of the junction left unmatched. TCRdb keeps only in-frame clones here, not all; method: immunoSEQ multiplex PCR. The sample contains 55,000 to 65,000 clones, around 82% of which appear only once. The input for sequencing was CD4+ or CD8+ T cells sorted from blood, taken in a trial of the OX40 agonist ivuxolimab. The V call is TRBV7-9, the J call TRBJ1-1; 8 nucleotides agree with TRBD1. This sequence was found in an adult with an advanced solid tumor such as melanoma, head and neck, liver or kidney cancer. The CDR3, as DNA: TGTGCCAGCAGCTCGCAGGGGGCAGGTACTGAAGCTTTCTTT. Encoded protein: CASSSQGAGTEAFF.